The TCR beta chain described here comes from a study of blood T cell repertoires in COVID-19. Researchers sorted participants into cohorts using their self-reported clinical history. The data were produced by immunoSEQ multiplex PCR, yet TCRdb's version contains in-frame clones alone and is incomplete. The sample lists fewer than 500,000 clones; around 87% were seen once. This CDR3 has 17 amino acids. The germline CDR1 and CDR2 sequences are SGDLS and YYNGEE. V dropped 4 bases and J dropped 0; count of bases not matched to a gene: 9. Sequenced: PBMCs or T cells enriched from blood (not recorded which). This receptor was obtained from a man aged 25-40 years who had recovered from COVID-19. The chain carries TRBV9 and TRBJ1-5, with 8 bases identical to TRBD1. The CDR3 DNA is TGTGCCAGCAGCCTAGGACAGGGTCCCTTTAGCAATCAGCCCCAGCATTTT. Encoded protein: CASSLGQGPFSNQPQHF.